A single sample is the source of the 12 T cell receptor beta chains below, sequenced in a study of human T cells and chemical hapten exposure. TCRdb redid the calling of the RACE reads with MiXCR, one entry per CDR3 protein. The data show some 84,000 distinct CDR3 sequences, 10% to 11% seen once. Noted time point: patch test 3, about 24 weeks after DPC sensitization. Treatment of the sample: therapeutic diphenylcyclopropenone sensitization with weekly scalp DPC. This specimen was whole blood, taken in connection with sensitization to the hapten diphenylcyclopropenone (DPC). Receptor source: a woman in her fifties or sixties with alopecia areata. Some clones in this sample may be carry-over from other donors' samples.

The chain couples TRBV4-3 to TRBJ2-1, with D possibly matching TRBD1 (5 bases). V lost 0 bases and J 4 bases, leaving 7 bases between the germline ends. Germline loops: CDR1 LGHNA, CDR2 YSLEER. The CDR3 contains 14 residues. CDR3 residues: CASSQEQAYNEQFF. The CDR3 DNA reads as TGCGCCAGCAGCCAAGAACAGGCTTACAATGAGCAGTTCTTC.

This clonotype was picked up many times. The V gene is TRBV29-1, the J gene TRBJ1-1; D is undetermined. This CDR3 contains 15 residues. Germline CDR1 is SQVTM and CDR2 is ANQGSEA. Between the trimmed V and J ends, which lost 3 bases and 4 bases, there was a span of 18 bases. In DNA form, the CDR3 reads TGCAGCGTTGATCTAGGATCCAGCTATACCACTGAAGCTTTCTTT. Encoded protein: CSVDLGSSYTTEAFF.

The chain couples TRBV25-1 to TRBJ2-7, with 8 bases fitting TRBD1. Germline CDR1 and CDR2: MGHDK and SYGVNS. The length of the CDR3 is 16 residues. The V and J ends lost 5 bases and 5 bases, in that order; junction bases with no gene match: 14. The CDR3 DNA reads TGTGCCAGCAGTCACGGACAGGGCCGACTGTCCGACGAGCAGTACTTC. It encodes CASSHGQGRLSDEQYF.

The chain couples TRBV18 to TRBJ2-5, with no clear D. Germline V gene lookup returns CDR1 KGHSH and CDR2 LQKENI. V lost 6 bases and J 5 bases, leaving 13 bases between the germline ends. This CDR3 is 13 amino acids long. CDR3 bases: TGTGCCAGCTCCACCCAAAGAGCGGAGACCCAGTACTTC. Amino acid sequence: CASSTQRAETQYF.

There are many counts of this clonotype. The chain couples TRBV3-1 to TRBJ2-1; 10 bases agree with TRBD2. Germline trimming cut 4 bases from V and 9 bases from J; bases unmatched to any gene: 9. The CDR3 sequence is 15 residues long. The germline gives CDR1 LGHDT, CDR2 YNNKEL (reference sequence). The CDR3 sequence: CASSPSSSGSAEQFF. CDR3 DNA: TGTGCCAGCAGCCCAAGCTCTAGCGGGAGCGCTGAGCAGTTCTTC.

In its sample, this clonotype was seen many times. V and J are TRBV7-3 and TRBJ2-3, with TRBD1 as a possible D gene (5 bases). Germline V gene lookup returns CDR1 SGHTA and CDR2 FQGTGA. Trimming left V 6 bases short and J 0 bases short, with 10 bases between. The CDR3 consists of 14 residues. In DNA, the CDR3 is TGTGCCAGCAGTCCAGGGTTCAGCACAGATACGCAGTATTTT. Translated, it gives CASSPGFSTDTQYF.

Ten or more counts support this clonotype. The chain recombines TRBV20-1 with TRBJ2-3; 13 bases align to TRBD2. This CDR3 has 18 residues. Germline CDR1 reads DFQATT; CDR2 reads SNEGSKA (reference sequence). Trimming cost V 0 bases and J 4 bases; bases outside gene matches: 10. The CDR3 bases are TGCAGTGCTAGAGATCTTTGGACTAGCGGGGGAAGGGCAGATACGCAGTATTTT. Encoded protein: CSARDLWTSGGRADTQYF.

The genes are TRBV9 and TRBJ2-1; 11 bases agree with TRBD2. Germline trimming cut 5 bases from V and 4 bases from J; bases unmatched to any gene: 8. The CDR3 spans 16 residues. Looked up from germline, CDR1 is SGDLS and CDR2 is YYNGEE. The CDR3 here is CASSGGTSGVYNEQFF. CDR3 coding DNA: TGTGCCAGCAGTGGGGGGACTAGCGGAGTATACAATGAGCAGTTCTTC.

This clonotype came up a few times. This sequence joins TRBV6-2 or TRBV6-3 and TRBJ1-2; D is perhaps TRBD1 (5 bases). This CDR3 is 13 amino acids long. V gave up 4 bases and J gave up 6 bases, with 12 bases separating them. From germline, CDR1 is MNHEY and CDR2 SVGEGT. CDR3 DNA: TGTGCCAGCAGTTCGCGTGGGACGGATGGCTACACCTTC. It is translated as CASSSRGTDGYTF.

This clonotype turned up a few times. The gene calls are TRBV6-5 and TRBJ2-1; possibly TRBD2 for D (6 bases). The CDR3 runs to 15 residues. CDR1 is MNHEY, CDR2 SVGAGI, per germline. Trimming removed 4 bases from V and 0 bases from J, with 10 bases in between. The CDR3: CASSSRGNSYNEQFF. In DNA, the CDR3 is TGTGCCAGCAGTTCCCGCGGGAACTCCTACAATGAGCAGTTCTTC.

This clonotype was seen at least ten times. One junction end disagrees with the germline gene, perhaps due to a read error. In DNA, the CDR3 is TGTGCCAGCTCACCACCGACGCATGAGAAACTGTTTTTT. It codes for CASSPPTHEKLFF. The chain has TRBV18 and TRBJ1-4; no firm D call. Germline CDR1 and CDR2: KGHSH and LQKENI. The CDR3 contains 13 residues.

This clonotype was observed a handful of times. The V and J genes are TRBV18 and TRBJ1-4; D ambiguous. The CDR3 extends over 11 amino acids. Per germline, CDR1 KGHSH and CDR2 LQKENI. V lost 5 bases to trimming and J lost 8 bases, with 6 bases between them. CDR3 nucleotide sequence: TGTGCCAGCTCAACGGGCGAAAAACTGTTTTTT. Translated: CASSTGEKLFF.